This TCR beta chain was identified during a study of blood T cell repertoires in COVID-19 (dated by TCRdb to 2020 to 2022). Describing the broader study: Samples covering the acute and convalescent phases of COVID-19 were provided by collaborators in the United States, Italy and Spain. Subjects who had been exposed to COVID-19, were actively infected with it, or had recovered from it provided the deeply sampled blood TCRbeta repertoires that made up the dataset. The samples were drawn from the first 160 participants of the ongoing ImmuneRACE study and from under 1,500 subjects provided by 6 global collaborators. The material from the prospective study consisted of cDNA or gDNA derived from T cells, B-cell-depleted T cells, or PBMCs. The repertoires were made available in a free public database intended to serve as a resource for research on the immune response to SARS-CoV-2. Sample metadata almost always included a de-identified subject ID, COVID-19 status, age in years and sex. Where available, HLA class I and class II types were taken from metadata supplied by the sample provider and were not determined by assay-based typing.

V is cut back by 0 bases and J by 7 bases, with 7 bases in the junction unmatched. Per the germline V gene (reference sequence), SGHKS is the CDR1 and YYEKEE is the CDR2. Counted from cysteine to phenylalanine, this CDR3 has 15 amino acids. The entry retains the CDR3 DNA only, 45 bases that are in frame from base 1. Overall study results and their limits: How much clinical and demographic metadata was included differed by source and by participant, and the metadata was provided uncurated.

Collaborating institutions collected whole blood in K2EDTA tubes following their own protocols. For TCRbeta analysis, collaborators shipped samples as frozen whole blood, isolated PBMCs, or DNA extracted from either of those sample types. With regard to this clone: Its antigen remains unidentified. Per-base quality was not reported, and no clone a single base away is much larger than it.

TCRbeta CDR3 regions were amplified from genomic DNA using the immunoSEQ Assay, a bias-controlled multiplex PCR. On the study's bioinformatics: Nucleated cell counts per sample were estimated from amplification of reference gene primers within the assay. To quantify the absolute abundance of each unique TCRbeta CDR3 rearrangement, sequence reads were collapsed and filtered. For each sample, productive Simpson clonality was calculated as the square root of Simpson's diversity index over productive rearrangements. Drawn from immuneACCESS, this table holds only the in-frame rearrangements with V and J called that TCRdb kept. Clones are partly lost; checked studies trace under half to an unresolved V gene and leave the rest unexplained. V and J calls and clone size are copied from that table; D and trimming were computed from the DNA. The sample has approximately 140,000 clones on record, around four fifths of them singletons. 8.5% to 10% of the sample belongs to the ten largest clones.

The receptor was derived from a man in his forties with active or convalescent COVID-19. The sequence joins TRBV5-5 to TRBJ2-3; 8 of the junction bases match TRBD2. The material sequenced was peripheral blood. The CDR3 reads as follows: CASSLAGGAVHTQYF. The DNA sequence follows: TGTGCCAGCAGCTTGGCGGGGGGGGCCGTTCATACGCAGTATTTT.